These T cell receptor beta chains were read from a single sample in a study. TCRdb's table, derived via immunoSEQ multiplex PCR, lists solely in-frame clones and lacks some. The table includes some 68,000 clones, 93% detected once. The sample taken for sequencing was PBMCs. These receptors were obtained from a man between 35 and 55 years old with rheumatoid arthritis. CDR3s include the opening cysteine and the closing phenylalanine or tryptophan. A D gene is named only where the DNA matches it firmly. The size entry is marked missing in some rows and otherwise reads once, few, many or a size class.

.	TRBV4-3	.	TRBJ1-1	TGCGCCAGCAGCCAAGATAGAAGAGAGAACACTGAAGCTTTCTTT	CASSQDRRENTEAFF
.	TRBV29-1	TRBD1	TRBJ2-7	TGCAGCGTTACCGGGACAGGGGTTGAGCAGTACTTC	CSVTGTGVEQYF
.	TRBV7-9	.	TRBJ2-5	TGTGCCAGCAGCTTAACAGGGTCCCAAGAGACCCAGTACTTC	CASSLTGSQETQYF
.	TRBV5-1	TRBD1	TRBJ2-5	TGCGCCAGCACCCGGACAGGTCGAGAAGAGACCCAGTACTTC	CASTRTGREETQYF
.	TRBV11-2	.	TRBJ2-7	TGTGCCAGCAGCTCCCCTCCCCCTAACTACGAGCAGTACTTC	CASSSPPPNYEQYF
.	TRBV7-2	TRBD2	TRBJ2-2	TGTGCCAGCAGCTCACCGGGACTAGCGGGAGTTCCCGGGGAGCTGTTTTTT	CASSSPGLAGVPGELFF
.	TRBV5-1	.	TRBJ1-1	TGCGCCAGCAGCTTGGAGGGACCCCGGGGCACTGAAGCTTTCTTT	CASSLEGPRGTEAFF
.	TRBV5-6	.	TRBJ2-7	TGTGCCAGCAGCTTGCGCTCGGCAGGGTCCTTCTACGAGCAGTACTTC	CASSLRSAGSFYEQYF
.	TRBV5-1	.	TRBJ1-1	TGCGCCAGCAGCATGGGACTCACGAACACTGAAGCTTTCTTT	CASSMGLTNTEAFF
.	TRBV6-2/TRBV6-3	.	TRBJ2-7	TGTGCCAGCAGTTACTCCCGGCCCCCCTACGAGCAGTACTTC	CASSYSRPPYEQYF
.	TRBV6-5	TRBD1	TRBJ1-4	TGTGCCAGCAGCGTCCCAGGGGGCGATCTGTTTTTT	CASSVPGGDLFF
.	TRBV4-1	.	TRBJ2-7	TGCGCCAGCAGCCAAGTCCTAGCTGGATTCTACGAGCAGTACTTC	CASSQVLAGFYEQYF
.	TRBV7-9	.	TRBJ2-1	TGTGCCAGCAGCCACCGGACCTCGGGTAGGGATGAGCAGTTCTTC	CASSHRTSGRDEQFF
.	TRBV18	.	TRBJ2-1	TGTGCCAGCTCACAACAGACAGGTGACAATGAGCAGTTCTTC	CASSQQTGDNEQFF
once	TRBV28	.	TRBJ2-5	TGTGCCAGCAGTTTATTTGGAGAGACCCAGTACTTC	CASSLFGETQYF
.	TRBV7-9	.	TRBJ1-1	TGTGCCAGCAGCAGAAGCTCGGGGAACCCGGGAGCTTTCTTT	CASSRSSGNPGAFF
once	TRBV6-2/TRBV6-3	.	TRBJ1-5	TGTGCCAGCAGTTATTACAGCAAAAATCAGCCCCAGCATTTT	CASSYYSKNQPQHF
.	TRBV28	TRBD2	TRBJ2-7	TGTGCCAGCAGTACCCTTCCTACGGGACTAGCGGGAGTTTTACACGAGCAGTACTTC	CASSTLPTGLAGVLHEQYF
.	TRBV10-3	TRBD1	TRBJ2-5	TGTGCCATCAGTGCCGGGACAGGGAAAGAGACCCAGTACTTC	CAISAGTGKETQYF
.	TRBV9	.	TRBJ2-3	TGTGCCAGCAGCGCGCAAGATACGCAGTATTTT	CASSAQDTQYF
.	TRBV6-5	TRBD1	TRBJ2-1	TGTGCCAGCAGCCCGGACAGGTACTCCTACAATGAGCAGTTCTTC	CASSPDRYSYNEQFF
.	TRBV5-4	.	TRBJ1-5	TGTGCCAGCAGCTTGGGGCCCAATCAGCCCCAGCATTTT	CASSLGPNQPQHF
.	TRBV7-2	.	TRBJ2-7	TGTGCCAGCAGCTTAGTGGCTACTTACGAGCAGTACTTC	CASSLVATYEQYF
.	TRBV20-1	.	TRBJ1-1	TGCAGTGCTTCTGACCGGACTGAAGCTTTCTTT	CSASDRTEAFF
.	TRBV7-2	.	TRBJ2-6	TGTGCCAGCAGCTTGGGCCCCCCGGTCGCTGGGGCCAACGTCCTGACTTTC	CASSLGPPVAGANVLTF
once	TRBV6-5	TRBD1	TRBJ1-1	TGTGCCAGCAGTTACCCGGACAGGGGGCAAGCTTTCTTT	CASSYPDRGQAFF